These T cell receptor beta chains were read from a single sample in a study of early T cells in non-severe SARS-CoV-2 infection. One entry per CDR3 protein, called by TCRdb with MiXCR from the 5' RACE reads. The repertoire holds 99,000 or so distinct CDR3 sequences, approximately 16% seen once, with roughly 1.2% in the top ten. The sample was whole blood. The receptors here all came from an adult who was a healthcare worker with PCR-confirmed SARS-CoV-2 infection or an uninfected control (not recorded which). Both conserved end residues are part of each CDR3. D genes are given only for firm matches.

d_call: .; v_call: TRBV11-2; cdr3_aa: CASSLRQSVEAFF
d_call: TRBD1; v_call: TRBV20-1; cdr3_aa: CSATGTGDLWTEAFF
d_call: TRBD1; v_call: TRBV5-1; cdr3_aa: CASSPQGPQETQYF
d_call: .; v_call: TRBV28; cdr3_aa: CASSSVNTEAFF
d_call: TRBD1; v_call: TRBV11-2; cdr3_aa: CASSSGTGISYEQYF
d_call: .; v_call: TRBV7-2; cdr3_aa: CASSAGGETQYF
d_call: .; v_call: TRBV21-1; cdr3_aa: CASSSWGQGSHKNTDTQYF
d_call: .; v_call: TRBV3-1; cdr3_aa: CASSQGWGAGTEAFF
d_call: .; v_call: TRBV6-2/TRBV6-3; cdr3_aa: CASSYPRGAPYNEQFF
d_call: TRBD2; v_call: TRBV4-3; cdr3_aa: CASSQGASGSDIQYF
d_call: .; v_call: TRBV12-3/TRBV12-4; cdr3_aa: CASSLMGTQPQHF
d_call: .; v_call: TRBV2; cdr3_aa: CASRRSGTSNEKLFF
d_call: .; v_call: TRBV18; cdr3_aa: CASSRGDGNTIYF
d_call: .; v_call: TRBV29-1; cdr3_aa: CSARSDYGYTF
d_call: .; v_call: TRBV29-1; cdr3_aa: CSVSGTVYTEAFF
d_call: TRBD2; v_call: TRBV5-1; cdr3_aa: CASTDPGLAGASSYNEQFF
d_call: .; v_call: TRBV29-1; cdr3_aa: CSVRGTYEQYF
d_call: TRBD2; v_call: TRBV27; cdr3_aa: CASSSPGLAVYEQYF
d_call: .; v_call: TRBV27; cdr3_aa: CASSSSPNNEQFF
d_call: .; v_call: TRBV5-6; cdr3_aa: CASSLTELIYSYEQYF
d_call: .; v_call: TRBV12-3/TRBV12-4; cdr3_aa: CASSLTVSGNTIYF
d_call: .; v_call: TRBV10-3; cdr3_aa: CAISDNGSPLHF
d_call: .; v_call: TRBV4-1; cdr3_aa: CASSQARGFEQYF
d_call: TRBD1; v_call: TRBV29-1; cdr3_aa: CSVEGTAGYTF
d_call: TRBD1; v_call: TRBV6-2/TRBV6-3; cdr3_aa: CASTGQGTHNEQFF
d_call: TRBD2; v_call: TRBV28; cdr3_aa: CASSLPLAGTYEQYF
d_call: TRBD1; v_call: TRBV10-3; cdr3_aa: CATLGTGTGRETQYF
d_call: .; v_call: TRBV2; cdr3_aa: CASSGQATTNEKLFF
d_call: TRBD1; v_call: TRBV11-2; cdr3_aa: CASSRFRDSTYEQYF
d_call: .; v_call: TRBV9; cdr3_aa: CASSVDGGSYEQYF
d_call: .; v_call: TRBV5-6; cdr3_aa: CASSFSIDGNQPQHF
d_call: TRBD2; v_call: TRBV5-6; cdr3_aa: CASSLPSSSGRGNTQYF
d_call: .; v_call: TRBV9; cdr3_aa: CASSVEAIRSTEAFF
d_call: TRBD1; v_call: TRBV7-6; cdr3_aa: CATRRDRNSPLHF
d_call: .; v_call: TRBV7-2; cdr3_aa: CASSLEGGRIYEQYF
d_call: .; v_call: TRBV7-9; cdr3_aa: CASSLAQALTGELFF
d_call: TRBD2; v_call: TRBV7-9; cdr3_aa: CASSLVAGGEQFF
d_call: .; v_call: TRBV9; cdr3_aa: CASSSNTGRAYGYTF
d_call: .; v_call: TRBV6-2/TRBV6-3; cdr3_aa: CASSYIIGTEAFF
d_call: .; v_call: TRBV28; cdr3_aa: CASSLSGGVPKPEAFF
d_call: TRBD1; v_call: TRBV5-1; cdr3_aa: CASRPWDRGSYEQYF
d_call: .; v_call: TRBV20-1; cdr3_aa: CSARMTSSYNEQFF
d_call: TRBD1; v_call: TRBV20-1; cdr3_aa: CSARDRDRATGELFF
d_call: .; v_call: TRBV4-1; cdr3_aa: CASSHPTGNSENTIYF
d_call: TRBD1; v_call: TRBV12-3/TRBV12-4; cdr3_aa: CASSSGTGTPTNEKLFF
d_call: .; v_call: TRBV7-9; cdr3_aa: CASSLVSKWGSPLHF
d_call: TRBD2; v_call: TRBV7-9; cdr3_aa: CASSFSGRAGNEQFF
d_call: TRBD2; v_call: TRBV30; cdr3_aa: CAQSGDDLETQYF
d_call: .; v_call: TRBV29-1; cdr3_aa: CSVALTDYGYTF
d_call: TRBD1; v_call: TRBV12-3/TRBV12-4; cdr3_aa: CASRRGQGVTYEQYF
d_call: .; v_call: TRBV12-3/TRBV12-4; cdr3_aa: CASSFDSTDTQYF
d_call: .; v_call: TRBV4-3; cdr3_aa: CASSQDRLDRSPLHF
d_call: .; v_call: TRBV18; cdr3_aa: CASSPRTDRNTEAFF
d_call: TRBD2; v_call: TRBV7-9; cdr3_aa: CASSLTSGFTDTQYF
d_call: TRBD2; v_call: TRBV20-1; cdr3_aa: CSASPTSGGADTQYF
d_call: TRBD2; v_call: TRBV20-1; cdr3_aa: CSASRLAGANEQFF
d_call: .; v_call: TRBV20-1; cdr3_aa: CSARTTETSYNEQFF
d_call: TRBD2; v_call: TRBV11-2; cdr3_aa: CASSSHGRTSSSYEQYF
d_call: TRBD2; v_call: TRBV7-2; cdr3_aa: CASSSHSGGNTGELFF